Listed below are T cell receptor beta chains from one sample, sequenced in a study of shared clonotypes between healthy human individuals. Assay: immunoSEQ multiplex PCR; the TCRdb copy retains only in-frame clones and omits some. In the table there are over a million clones, roughly 97% of which are singletons. Sequenced material: naive CD4+ T cells sorted from blood. These receptors were taken from a young man in good health. CDR3s include the opening cysteine and the closing phenylalanine or tryptophan. D genes are given only for firm matches. The listing skips clone size in some rows; elsewhere it reads once, few, many or a size class.

clone_size cdr3_length j_call v_call d_call cdr3_nt cdr3_aa
NA 16 TRBJ2-5 TRBV14 TRBD2 TGTGCCAGCAGCCAACTCAACGGGAGGTACCAAGAGACCCAGTACTTC CASSQLNGRYQETQYF
NA 15 TRBJ2-3 TRBV27 NA TGTGCCAGCAGTCCGCTAATGTCAGGGTCTGATACGCAGTATTTT CASSPLMSGSDTQYF
NA 13 TRBJ2-5 TRBV7-8 NA TGTGCCAGCAGCTTAAGCGGGCAGGAGACCCAGTACTTC CASSLSGQETQYF
NA 14 TRBJ2-7 TRBV9 NA TGTGCCAGCAGCGTAAGCGGACAGAACTACGAGCAGTACTTC CASSVSGQNYEQYF
NA 16 TRBJ2-5 TRBV6-1 NA TGTGCCAGCAGTGTCAGACAGTCATTGTACCAAGAGACCCAGTACTTC CASSVRQSLYQETQYF
few 14 TRBJ2-5 TRBV2 NA TGTGCCAGCAGTCCCGGACAGTACCAAGAGACCCAGTACTTC CASSPGQYQETQYF
NA 13 TRBJ2-5 TRBV29-1 NA TGCAGCGTTGATTCGGGCCACCAAGAGACCCAGTACTTC CSVDSGHQETQYF
NA 12 TRBJ2-5 TRBV29-1 NA TGCAGCGTCTCGGTGGGGACAGAGACCCAGTACTTC CSVSVGTETQYF
once 16 TRBJ2-5 TRBV7-9 TRBD2 TGTGCCAGCAGCCTACAAGCGGGAGGCCACCAAGAGACCCAGTACTTC CASSLQAGGHQETQYF
NA 19 TRBJ2-6 TRBV9 TRBD2 TGTGCCAGCAGCGTAGCCTGGACTAGCGGGACGTCTGGGGCCAACGTCCTGACTTTC CASSVAWTSGTSGANVLTF
NA 13 TRBJ2-7 TRBV5-1 NA TGCGCCAGCAGCTTGGAAAGTTCGGACGAGCAGTACTTC CASSLESSDEQYF
few 14 TRBJ2-2 TRBV29-1 NA TGCAGCGTTGGGGCAGGAGTAGACACCGGGGAGCTGTTTTTT CSVGAGVDTGELFF
NA 14 TRBJ1-5 TRBV29-1 NA TGCAGCGTTGAAGTTTCTGGTAGCAATCAGCCCCAGCATTTT CSVEVSGSNQPQHF
NA 14 TRBJ2-1 TRBV5-5 NA TGTGCCAGCAGCTTGAGGACAGGGAGGGATGAGCAGTTCTTC CASSLRTGRDEQFF
NA 17 TRBJ2-1 TRBV7-2 TRBD2 TGTGCCAGCAGCCCTAGACGACTAGCGGGAGCTATCAATGAGCAGTTCTTC CASSPRRLAGAINEQFF
NA 12 TRBJ1-2 TRBV30 NA TGTGCCTGGGGCCGGGACAACTATGGCTACACCTTC CAWGRDNYGYTF
NA 11 TRBJ1-5 TRBV2 NA TGTGCCAGTGGGAGGGGATCGCCCCAGCATTTT CASGRGSPQHF
NA 15 TRBJ1-5 TRBV19 NA TGTGCCAGTAGACCTCGCGGGGCGAGGGTTCAGCCCCAGCATTTT CASRPRGARVQPQHF
NA 14 TRBJ1-5 TRBV6-6 NA TGTGCCAGCAGTTACTCTGGGGGGCGGCAGCCCCAGCATTTT CASSYSGGRQPQHF
NA 18 TRBJ1-5 TRBV28 TRBD1 TGTGCCAGCAGTGTGGACAGGGGTCATAATCTCCCTAATCAGCCCCAGCATTTT CASSVDRGHNLPNQPQHF
NA 14 TRBJ2-1 TRBV27 NA TGTGCCAGCAGGGGGGTAACGTCCTACAATGAGCAGTTCTTC CASRGVTSYNEQFF
NA 13 TRBJ2-7 TRBV2 NA TGTGCCAGCAGTGAAGCGGCCCAGGGGGGGCAGTACTTC CASSEAAQGGQYF